This T cell receptor (beta chain) comes out of a study of glioma-infiltrating T cells after dendritic cell vaccination. Isocitrate dehydrogenase mutation was absent in all glioblastoma patients. This table comes from immunoSEQ multiplex PCR, and its TCRdb copy is limited to in-frame clones, with some not included. The sample contains about 64,000 clones, 82% of which appear only once. The CDR3 runs 15 residues. V lost 5 bases, J lost 3 bases, and 8 bases stayed unmatched. Germline values: CDR1 MNHEY, CDR2 SVGAGI. The TCR comes from a human donor with glioblastoma. The sample here was blood, taken before dendritic cell vaccination. The rearrangement links TRBV6-5 to TRBJ2-7; 9 nucleotides match TRBD2. CDR3 coding DNA: TGTGCCAGCAGTAAAATAGCGGGGGTCCTCTACGAGCAGTACTTC. This codes for CASSKIAGVLYEQYF.